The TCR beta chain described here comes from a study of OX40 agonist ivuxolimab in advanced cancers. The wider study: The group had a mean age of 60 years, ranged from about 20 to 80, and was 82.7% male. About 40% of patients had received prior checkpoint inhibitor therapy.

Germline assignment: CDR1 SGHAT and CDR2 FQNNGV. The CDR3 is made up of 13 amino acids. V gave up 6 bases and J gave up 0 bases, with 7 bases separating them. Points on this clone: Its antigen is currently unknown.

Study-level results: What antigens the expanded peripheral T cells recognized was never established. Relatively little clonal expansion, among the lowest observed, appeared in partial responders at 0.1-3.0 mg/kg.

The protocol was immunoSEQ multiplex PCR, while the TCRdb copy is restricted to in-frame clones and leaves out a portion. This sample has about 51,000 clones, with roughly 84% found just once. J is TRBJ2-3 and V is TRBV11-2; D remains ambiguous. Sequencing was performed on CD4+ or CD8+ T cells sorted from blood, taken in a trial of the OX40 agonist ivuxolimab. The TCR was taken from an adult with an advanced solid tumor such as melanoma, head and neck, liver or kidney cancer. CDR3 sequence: CASRYDSTDTQYF. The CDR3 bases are TGTGCCAGCAGATACGACAGCACAGATACGCAGTATTTT.